The 17 T cell receptor beta chains listed next were all sequenced from one sample in a study of cytomegalovirus exposure and HLA in healthy donors. 13 Jbeta primers and 60 Vbeta primers were used for the PCR. Only in-frame clones appear in the TCRdb table, and some are missing; sequencing was by immunoSEQ multiplex PCR. The data hold 100,000 to 150,000 clones, with around 74% observed a single time. Sequences were obtained from PBMCs. Source of these receptors: a man in his sixties in good health and CMV-seropositive.

The rearrangement links TRBV28 to TRBJ2-7; a possible D gene is TRBD2 (6 bases). Germline values: CDR1 MDHEN, CDR2 SYDVKM. The CDR3 has 14 residues. V was pared by 8 bases and J by 1 base, with 15 bases between. DNA for the CDR3: TGTGCCAGCTCCGGGACTGCACAGTCCTACGAGCAGTACTTC. This gives the protein CASSGTAQSYEQYF.

The chain couples TRBV14 to TRBJ2-5; weak D call: TRBD1 (5 bases). V was clipped by 1 base and J by 4 bases, with 13 bases between them. The germline V gene has CDR1 SGHDN and CDR2 FVKESK. The CDR3 is 15 amino acids. The CDR3 DNA reads as TGTGCCAGCAGCCAAGTTGGGCGGACACTAGAGACCCAGTACTTC. It is translated as CASSQVGRTLETQYF. Full variable domain (remainder filled in from reference TRBV14 and TRBJ2-5): EAGVTQFPSHSVIEKGQTVTLRCDPISGHDNLYWYRRVMGKEIKFLLHFVKESKQDESGMPNNRFLAERTGGTYSTLKVQPAELEDSGVYFCASSQVGRTLETQYFGPGTRLLVL.

The chain combines TRBV27 with TRBJ1-1, with unresolved D. V was pared by 3 bases and J by 1 base, with 6 bases between. The CDR3 has 13 amino acids. Germline lookup yields CDR1 MNHEY and CDR2 SMNVEV (reference sequence). CDR3 bases: TGTGCCAGCAGTTTTAACAGGAACACTGAAGCTTTCTTT. It codes for CASSFNRNTEAFF.

The rearrangement joins TRBV7-5 to TRBJ1-3; TRBD1 is the table's D call, not checked against the DNA. TRBV7-5 is given as a pseudogene. This CDR3 is built from 15 residues. CDR3 in DNA: TGTGCCAGAAGCTGGACAGGGGGGAGGGGAAACACCATATATTTT. It translates to CARSWTGGRGNTIYF.

This clone showed up just a few times. The rearrangement uses TRBV7-9 and TRBJ1-1; D unclear. The CDR3 is made up of 13 amino acids. In germline, CDR1 is SEHNR, CDR2 FQNEAQ (reference sequence). V was cut by 5 bases and J by 3 bases, with 10 bases left in between. The CDR3 loop is CASSTMGDTEAFF. The CDR3 DNA follows: TGTGCCAGCAGCACCATGGGAGACACTGAAGCTTTCTTT. Full variable domain (outside the CDR3, taken from reference TRBV7-9 and TRBJ1-1): DTGVSQNPRHKITKRGQNVTFRCDPISEHNRLYWYRQTLGQGPEFLTYFQNEAQLEKSRLLSDRFSAERPKGSFSTLEIQRTEQGDSAMYLCASSTMGDTEAFFGQGTRLTVV.

The CDR3 here is CASSSTSGRAGDTQYF. The CDR3 DNA reads TGTGCCAGCAGTTCGACTAGCGGGAGGGCGGGCGATACGCAGTATTTT. The rearrangement links TRBV28 to TRBJ2-3; TRBD2 aligns across 14 bases. Germline CDR1 MDHEN, CDR2 SYDVKM. CDR3 length: 16 residues. The V segment lost 4 bases and the J segment 6 bases; nucleotides outside the gene matches: 6.

This clone was found a few times. This CDR3 is CASSYRAGEFGEQYF. The CDR3 nucleotides read TGTGCCAGCAGTTACCGAGCGGGAGAATTTGGCGAGCAGTACTTC. The chain uses TRBV6-5 and TRBJ2-7, with 8 bases aligning to TRBD2. V was clipped by 2 bases and J by 6 bases; unmatched bases: 9. The germline V gene encodes CDR1 MNHEY and CDR2 SVGAGI. The CDR3 loop spans 15 amino acids.

This chain connects TRBV27 to TRBJ2-2; a weak D match, TRBD1 (5 bases). Germline values: CDR1 MNHEY, CDR2 SMNVEV (reference sequence). V lost 4 bases, J lost 0 bases, and 12 bases lay in between. This CDR3 is built from 16 residues. CDR3 region: CASSSSGRANTGELFF. In DNA form, the CDR3 reads TGTGCCAGCAGTTCCTCGGGCAGGGCGAACACCGGGGAGCTGTTTTTT.

V usage is TRBV6-1 and J usage is TRBJ1-1; TRBD1 might be the D (5 bases). The CDR3 runs 13 residues. CDR1 and CDR2 from the germline V gene are MNHNS and SASEGT. Trimming removed 9 bases from V and 0 bases from J, with 11 bases in between. CDR3 DNA: TGTGCCAGTAGGGAGGGGCTGAACACTGAAGCTTTCTTT. The encoded protein is CASREGLNTEAFF.

The CDR3 spells CASSRLDLRETQYF. CDR3 in DNA: TGTGCCAGCAGCCGCCTAGACCTCCGAGAGACCCAGTACTTC. V and J are TRBV6-5 and TRBJ2-5, with D unresolved. V was clipped by 6 bases and J by 4 bases, with 15 bases between them. The CDR3 is made up of 14 amino acids. Germline loops: CDR1 MNHEY, CDR2 SVGAGI.

This clone was picked up one time. This sequence joins TRBV6-1 and TRBJ2-7; 10 bases align to TRBD1. Per germline, CDR1 MNHNS and CDR2 SASEGT. The junction had 9 bases not matched to a gene; V was cut back by 7 bases and J by 3 bases. The CDR3 runs to 15 residues. In nucleotides, the CDR3 is TGTGCCAGCACCGAGGACAGGGGGACCGTCTACGAGCAGTACTTC. Amino acids: CASTEDRGTVYEQYF.

The chain is built from TRBV19 and TRBJ2-1, with 13 positions matching TRBD2. Losses at the gene ends were 4 bases for V and 3 bases for J; bases not matched to a gene: 6. The CDR3 is made up of 17 amino acids. Germline assignment: CDR1 LNHDA and CDR2 SQIVND (reference sequence). This CDR3 is CASSTRTSGSIYNEQFF. CDR3 nucleotide sequence: TGTGCCAGTAGTACGCGGACTAGCGGGAGCATCTACAATGAGCAGTTCTTC.

The chain uses TRBV7-2 and TRBJ1-4; unclear D gene. This CDR3 region has 14 residues. Germline-derived CDR1 and CDR2 are SGHTA and FQGNSA. Trimming removed 0 bases from V and 6 bases from J, with 8 bases in between. The CDR3, as DNA: TGTGCCAGCAGCTTAGCGATCCGGGATGAAAAACTGTTTTTT. Amino acid sequence: CASSLAIRDEKLFF.

The rearrangement joins TRBV13 to TRBJ2-1; no clear D. Germline CDR1 PRHDT, CDR2 FYEKMQ (reference sequence). The germline V and J ends were trimmed by 2 bases and 5 bases, with 13 bases remaining between them. The CDR3 contains 15 residues. The CDR3 reads CASSLLWQTNNEQFF. The CDR3, as DNA: TGTGCCAGCAGCTTATTATGGCAGACAAACAATGAGCAGTTCTTC.

The chain employs TRBV6-4 and TRBJ1-1, with D maybe TRBD1 (6 bases). The CDR3 is 13 amino acids. Per germline, CDR1 MRHNA and CDR2 SNTAGT. Between the trimmed V and J ends, which lost 1 base and 4 bases, there was a span of 7 bases. CDR3 bases: TGTGCCAGCAGTGACTTCAGGGGCACTGAAGCTTTCTTT. Amino acids: CASSDFRGTEAFF.

The chain joins TRBV2 to TRBJ2-5, with 9 nucleotides matching TRBD1. Unmatched junction bases numbered 8, after V lost 4 bases and J lost 5 bases. The CDR3 is 15 residues long. Germline loops: CDR1 SNHLY, CDR2 FYNNEI. The CDR3 reads CASSAGQGKGETQYF. CDR3 DNA: TGTGCCAGCAGTGCGGGACAGGGAAAAGGGGAGACCCAGTACTTC. The whole variable domain, remainder taken from reference TRBV2 and TRBJ2-5, is EPEVTQTPSHQVTQMGQEVILRCVPISNHLYFYWYRQILGQKVEFLVSFYNNEISEKSEIFDDQFSVERPDGSNFTLKIRSTKLEDSAMYFCASSAGQGKGETQYFGPGTRLLVL.

The V gene is TRBV19, the J gene TRBJ1-6, with no clear D. The V end lost 7 bases, the J end lost 5 bases, and 12 bases lay between the germline ends. The CDR3 sequence is 14 residues long. Per germline, CDR1 LNHDA and CDR2 SQIVND (reference sequence). The CDR3 DNA reads as TGTGCCAGTACGGGTCGCATCGATAATTCACCCCTCCACTTT. Its translation is CASTGRIDNSPLHF.